This T cell receptor (beta chain) appears in the sequencing data of a study of T cell responses to AZD1222 COVID-19 vaccine. Findings and limits, study-wide: The donors showed a predominance of white British ancestry and of females, with possible underestimation of clonal diversity. Among spike-specific TCRs, nearly half reportedly target unmutated variant regions. With dominance at 160-218 and 743-854, vaccine-associated CD4 TCRs spanned spike. Repertoire collection took place solely once the T cell response had peaked.

The ends lost 4 bases at V and 9 bases at J; junction bases unmatched: 9. Germline CDR1 LGHNT, CDR2 FRNRAP. CDR3 length: 15 amino acids. This clone was counted between two and nine times. No antigen is known for it. Profiling relied on immunoSEQ multiplex PCR, and the TCRdb table lists in-frame clones only, not all of them. The sample has more than 150,000 clones; approximately 93% are singletons. The receptor's source is an adult who received the AZD1222 COVID-19 vaccine. This chain uses TRBV12-5 with TRBJ2-1; 10 bases map to TRBD2. The starting material was peripheral blood, obtained 28 days after the second AZD1222 dose. CDR3 loop: CASGSGTSERSEQFF. The CDR3 bases are TGTGCTAGTGGTTCCGGGACTAGCGAGCGGAGTGAGCAGTTCTTC.